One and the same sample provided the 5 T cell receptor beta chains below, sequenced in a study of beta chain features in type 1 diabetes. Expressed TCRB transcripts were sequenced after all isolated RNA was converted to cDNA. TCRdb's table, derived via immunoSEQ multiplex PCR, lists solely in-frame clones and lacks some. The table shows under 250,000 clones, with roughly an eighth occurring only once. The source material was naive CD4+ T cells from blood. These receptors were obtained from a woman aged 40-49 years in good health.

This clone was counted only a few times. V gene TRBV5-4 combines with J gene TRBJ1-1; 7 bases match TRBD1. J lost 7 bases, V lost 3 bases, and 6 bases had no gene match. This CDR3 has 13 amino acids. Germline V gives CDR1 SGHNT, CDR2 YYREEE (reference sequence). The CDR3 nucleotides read TGTGCCAGCAGCTCCAGGACAGGACTTGAAGCTTTCTTT. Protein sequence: CASSSRTGLEAFF.

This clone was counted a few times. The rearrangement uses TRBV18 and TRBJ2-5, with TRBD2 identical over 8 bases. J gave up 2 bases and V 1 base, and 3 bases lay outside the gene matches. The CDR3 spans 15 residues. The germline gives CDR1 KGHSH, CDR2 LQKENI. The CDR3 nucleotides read TGTGCCAGCTCACCACAGGCTAGCGGGCAAGAGACCCAGTACTTC. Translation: CASSPQASGQETQYF.

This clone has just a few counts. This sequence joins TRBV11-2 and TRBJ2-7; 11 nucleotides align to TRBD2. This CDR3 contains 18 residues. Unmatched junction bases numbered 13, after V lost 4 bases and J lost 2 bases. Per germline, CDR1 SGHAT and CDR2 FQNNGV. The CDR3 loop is CASSSPGMLAGGTYEQYF. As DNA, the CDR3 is TGTGCCAGCAGCTCACCCGGGATGCTAGCGGGGGGAACCTACGAGCAGTACTTC. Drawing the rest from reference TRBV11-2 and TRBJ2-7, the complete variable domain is EAGVAQSPRYKIIEKRQSVAFWCNPISGHATLYWYQQILGQGPKLLIQFQNNGVVDDSQLPKDRFSAERLKGVDSTLKIQPAKLEDSAVYLCASSSPGMLAGGTYEQYFGPGTRLTVT.

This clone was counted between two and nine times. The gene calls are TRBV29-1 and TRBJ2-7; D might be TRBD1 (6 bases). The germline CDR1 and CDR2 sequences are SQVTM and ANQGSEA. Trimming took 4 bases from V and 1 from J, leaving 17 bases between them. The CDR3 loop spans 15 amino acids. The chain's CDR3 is CSVVPGHSTSYEQYF. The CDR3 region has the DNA TGCAGCGTTGTCCCGGGACACTCAACTTCCTACGAGCAGTACTTC.

The CDR3 reads CASSPGQGGSFNTEAFF. In DNA form, the CDR3 reads TGCGCCAGCAGCCCGGGACAGGGAGGTTCCTTTAACACTGAAGCTTTCTTT. V usage is TRBV5-1 and J usage is TRBJ1-1, with TRBD1 matching 9 bases. The CDR3 runs to 17 residues. CDR1 is SGHRS, CDR2 YFSETQ, per germline. The J segment lost 2 bases and the V segment lost 4 bases, leaving 12 bases of the junction unmatched. The full variable domain, completed using reference TRBV5-1 and TRBJ1-1, is KAGVTQTPRYLIKTRGQQVTLSCSPISGHRSVSWYQQTPGQGLQFLFEYFSETQRNKGNFPGRFSGRQFSNSRSEMNVSTLELGDSALYLCASSPGQGGSFNTEAFFGQGTRLTVV.